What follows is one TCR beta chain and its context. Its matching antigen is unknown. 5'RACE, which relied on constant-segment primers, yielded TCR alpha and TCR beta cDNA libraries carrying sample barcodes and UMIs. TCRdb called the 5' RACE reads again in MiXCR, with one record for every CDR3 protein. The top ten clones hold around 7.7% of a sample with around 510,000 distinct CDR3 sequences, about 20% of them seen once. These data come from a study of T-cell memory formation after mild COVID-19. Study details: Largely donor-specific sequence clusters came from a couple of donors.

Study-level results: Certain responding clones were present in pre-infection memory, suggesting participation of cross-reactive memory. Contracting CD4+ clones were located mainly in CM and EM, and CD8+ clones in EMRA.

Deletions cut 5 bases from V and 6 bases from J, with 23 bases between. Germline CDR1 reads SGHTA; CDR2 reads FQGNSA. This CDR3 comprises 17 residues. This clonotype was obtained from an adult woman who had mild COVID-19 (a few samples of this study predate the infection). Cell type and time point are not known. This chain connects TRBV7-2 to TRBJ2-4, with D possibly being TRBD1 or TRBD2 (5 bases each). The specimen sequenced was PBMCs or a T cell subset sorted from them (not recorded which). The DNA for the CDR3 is TGTGCCAGCAGCACTCTCCGAATGGGGGAGCGAAGAAACATTCAGTACTTC. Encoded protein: CASSTLRMGERRNIQYF.